This T cell receptor beta chain was captured in a study of CD8 T cells in Susac syndrome (dated by TCRdb to between 2017 and 2020). Looking at the study overall: The study used repertoire sequencing to test whether antigen drove CD8+ T cell activation and differentiation in Susac syndrome.

General conclusions and limits of the study: The study acknowledged that relatively few individuals were included in the TCR sequencing and HLA analysis.

RNA was extracted with the RNeasy kit and roughly 0.45 to 1 ug was reverse transcribed using random hexamers. TCR beta CDR3 regions were amplified with the immunoSEQ multiplex PCR assay covering 54 Vbeta and 13 Jbeta segments. PCR amplification bias was corrected using a synthetic template baseline for primer optimization and computational correction. On the authors' methods: Reads were assigned to V, D and J genes according to IMGT and analyzed in immunoSEQ Analyzer, with only productive sequences retained. Clonality was computed as one minus Shannon entropy normalized by log2 of the number of productive unique sequences. Public and private clones were assessed among the 100 most prevalent clones of each patient and control. A clone was defined as Susac-specific if it was absent from the healthy and MS cohorts, from 1052 published viral clones and from other ImmuneACCESS disease sequences. TCRdb handled the public reads itself, with Q25 trimming in fastp and clone calling in MiXCR, and kept productive beta chains. Each entry merges the rows of one CDR3 protein and shows their most common DNA and genes. These V and J calls derive from TCRdb rather than the authors' analysis. In all, the sample holds 150,000 to 200,000 distinct CDR3 sequences, and approximately 93% of those were seen once. About 0.095% of the sample is held by the ten biggest clonotypes.

Comments on this clonotype: This clone's antigen is unknown. Base qualities are not provided; no much larger clone lies one nucleotide away.

The CDR3, cysteine through phenylalanine, is 16 amino acids long. The only DNA kept is the CDR3, 48 bases in frame from the first base. Per the germline V gene, MNHNS is the CDR1 and SASEGT is the CDR2. Trimming accounts for 6 bases at V and 4 bases at J, while the number of junction bases matched to no gene is 10. High-throughput TCR beta sequencing profiled peripheral blood CD8+ and CD4+ T cells from healthy donors, Susac syndrome patients and multiple sclerosis patients. Multiple sclerosis controls were treatment-naive patients with stable or active relapsing-remitting disease fulfilling revised McDonald criteria. Bulk CD8+ and CD4+ T cells were purified by magnetic negative isolation, whereas CD8+ TEMRA cells were enriched by FACS. Blood was drawn into EDTA tubes, processed within 24 hours, and PBMCs were isolated by density gradient centrifugation. PBMCs destined for TCR sequencing were cryopreserved in liquid nitrogen and later thawed in a 37 °C water bath. The sorted or isolated CD4+, CD8+ and CD8+ TEMRA cells had a purity of 90% or higher.

Input material: CD4+ T cells from PBMCs. This receptor was obtained from a human donor with multiple sclerosis. Recombination connected TRBV6-1 to TRBJ2-7; TRBD2 agrees with 12 junctional bases. The bases are TGTGCCAGCAGCCTTCCCACTAGCGGGAGGATTTACGAGCAGTACTTC. Its product reads: CASSLPTSGRIYEQYF.